The rows below give T cell receptor beta chains drawn from one sample of a study of molecular identifiers for immune sequencing clone quantification. Via MiXCR, TCRdb re-called the PCR reads, giving one row per CDR3 protein. The table records approximately 670,000 distinct CDR3 sequences, about 20% of them present only once. Sequenced material: naive CD8+ T cells from blood, with Jurkat cell RNA spiked in. Source of these receptors: a human donor in good health. Some libraries in this study had Jurkat cell RNA spiked in. Each CDR3 is given with its conserved first and last residue. D genes are given only for firm matches. Expanded clones are given a class, and other clones once, few, many or no size at all.

size: -; D: TRBD1; J: TRBJ2-7; V: TRBV19; DNA: TGTGCCAGTAGTAGGACAGGGTTGGACGAGCAGTACTTC; CDR3: CASSRTGLDEQYF
size: many; D: -; J: TRBJ1-1; V: TRBV6-2/TRBV6-3; DNA: TGTGCCAGCAGTTTCCCCCCCCCTGGGGGAGGCACTGAAGCTTTCTTT; CDR3: CASSFPPPGGGTEAFF
size: many; D: -; J: TRBJ1-2; V: TRBV2; DNA: TGTGCCAGCAGTGAAGCGATGATACAGATTGCTAACTATGGCTACACCTTC; CDR3: CASSEAMIQIANYGYTF
size: -; D: -; J: TRBJ2-7; V: TRBV2; DNA: TGTGCCAGCAGTGACCCCGACAGGAGCTCCTACGTGCAGTACTTC; CDR3: CASSDPDRSSYVQYF
size: few; D: -; J: TRBJ2-7; V: TRBV6-2/TRBV6-3; DNA: TGTGCCAGCAGGTCGGACAGCCACTACGAGCAGTACTTC; CDR3: CASRSDSHYEQYF
size: many; D: TRBD1; J: TRBJ2-3; V: TRBV5-4; DNA: TGTGCCAGCAGCTTGGCTGGACAGGGGGCGGGAGATACGCAGTATTTT; CDR3: CASSLAGQGAGDTQYF
size: many; D: TRBD1; J: TRBJ1-1; V: TRBV4-1; DNA: TGCGCCAGCAGCCAATATCTTAGTTCAGGGGGCGTAGCTTTCTTT; CDR3: CASSQYLSSGGVAFF
size: many; D: TRBD1; J: TRBJ2-7; V: TRBV28; DNA: TGTGCCAGCAGTACGGGACAGAAAACCTACGAGCAGTACTTC; CDR3: CASSTGQKTYEQYF
size: many; D: -; J: TRBJ2-5; V: TRBV7-6; DNA: TGTGCCAGCAGCCGAGGGTGGAGTGGAGGGGTAAAAGAGACCCAGTACTTC; CDR3: CASSRGWSGGVKETQYF
size: -; D: TRBD2; J: TRBJ2-7; V: TRBV19; DNA: TGTGCCAGTAGTATAGGACCCGGACTAGCGGGTGAATACGATGAGCAGTACTTC; CDR3: CASSIGPGLAGEYDEQYF
size: -; D: TRBD1; J: TRBJ2-1; V: TRBV6-5; DNA: TGTGCCAGCAGGGACAGGGGGAGGTACAATGGGCAGTTCTTC; CDR3: CASRDRGRYNGQFF
size: -; D: -; J: TRBJ2-7; V: TRBV2; DNA: TGTGCCAGCAGTGACGTAGTCTCCTACGAGCAGTACTTC; CDR3: CASSDVVSYEQYF
size: many; D: -; J: TRBJ2-3; V: TRBV28; DNA: TGTGCCAGCAGTTCGGGGGTTAGCACAGATACGCAGTATTTT; CDR3: CASSSGVSTDTQYF
size: few; D: -; J: TRBJ1-1; V: TRBV11-2; DNA: TGTGCCAGCAGCTTAGAACAAGACATGAACACTGAAGCTTTCTTT; CDR3: CASSLEQDMNTEAFF
size: many; D: -; J: TRBJ2-5; V: TRBV7-2; DNA: TGTGCCAGCAGCTTATCGCCGCCCGGCGGCTCGCAAGAGACCCAGTACTTC; CDR3: CASSLSPPGGSQETQYF
size: few; D: TRBD1; J: TRBJ1-4; V: TRBV27; DNA: TGTGCCAGCAGTGGAAGAAGGGGGCGCGGGGATGAAAAACTGTTTTTT; CDR3: CASSGRRGRGDEKLFF
size: many; D: -; J: TRBJ2-1; V: TRBV2; DNA: TGTGCCAGCAGTGAAGGTCTCCCAGGAGAGCAGTTCTTC; CDR3: CASSEGLPGEQFF
size: few; D: TRBD1; J: TRBJ2-7; V: TRBV27; DNA: TGTGCCAGCAGTCCTCTGACAGGGACCTACGAGCAGTACTTC; CDR3: CASSPLTGTYEQYF
size: -; D: -; J: TRBJ2-2; V: TRBV5-1; DNA: TGCGCCAGCAGCTCCGGTATCAACACCGGGGAGCTGTTTTTT; CDR3: CASSSGINTGELFF
size: -; D: TRBD1; J: TRBJ2-3; V: TRBV28; DNA: TGTGCCAGCAGTTCCGGACAGGGCGGGATAGATACGCAGTATTTT; CDR3: CASSSGQGGIDTQYF
size: -; D: TRBD2; J: TRBJ2-7; V: TRBV3-1; DNA: TGTGCCAGCAGCTCTACTAGCGACCCAACCTACGAGCAGTACTTC; CDR3: CASSSTSDPTYEQYF
size: few; D: -; J: TRBJ2-2; V: TRBV27; DNA: TGTGCCAGCAGTATGGGACAGAACACCGGGGAGCTGTTTTTT; CDR3: CASSMGQNTGELFF
size: -; D: -; J: TRBJ2-5; V: TRBV24-1; DNA: TGTGCCACCAGTGATTCTGTTGAGACCCAGTACTTC; CDR3: CATSDSVETQYF
size: many; D: -; J: TRBJ1-5; V: TRBV14; DNA: TGTGCCAGCAGCCAACAGGGGCGCAATCAGCCCCAGCATTTT; CDR3: CASSQQGRNQPQHF
size: many; D: -; J: TRBJ1-5; V: TRBV12-3/TRBV12-4; DNA: TGTGCCAGCAGTTTTTCGGGGGATCAGCCCCAGCATTTT; CDR3: CASSFSGDQPQHF
size: -; D: TRBD1; J: TRBJ1-5; V: TRBV19; DNA: TGTGCCAGTAGTATAGCGGCAGGGGGACAGCCCCAGCATTTT; CDR3: CASSIAAGGQPQHF
size: -; D: TRBD1; J: TRBJ2-7; V: TRBV9; DNA: TGTGCCAGCAGCCCCTTTCGGGACAGTTTCTACGAGCAGTACTTC; CDR3: CASSPFRDSFYEQYF
size: many; D: -; J: TRBJ2-7; V: TRBV27; DNA: TGTGCCAGCAGTCGCCAATACGAGCAGTACTTC; CDR3: CASSRQYEQYF
size: few; D: TRBD1; J: TRBJ2-5; V: TRBV7-8; DNA: TGTGCCAGCAGCGCCGGACAGGGGGCGGGAGAGACCCAGTACTTC; CDR3: CASSAGQGAGETQYF
size: few; D: TRBD2; J: TRBJ2-7; V: TRBV11-2; DNA: TGTGCCAGCAGCTTAGTGGGACTAGCGGGGGGGCCGTTCGAGCAGTACTTC; CDR3: CASSLVGLAGGPFEQYF
size: -; D: -; J: TRBJ1-3; V: TRBV30; DNA: TGTGCCTGGAACGAAGAGGGAAACACCATATATTTT; CDR3: CAWNEEGNTIYF
size: many; D: -; J: TRBJ1-2; V: TRBV19; DNA: TGTGCCAGTAGTCTCACGGCCGGGACACCATATGGCTACACCTTC; CDR3: CASSLTAGTPYGYTF
size: few; D: -; J: TRBJ2-1; V: TRBV6-5; DNA: TGTGCCAGCAATAGTGGGGGCGATGAGCAGTTCTTC; CDR3: CASNSGGDEQFF
size: many; D: -; J: TRBJ2-5; V: TRBV4-3; DNA: TGCGCCAGCAGCCAAGATATAGGTGCGGCCCAGTACTTC; CDR3: CASSQDIGAAQYF
size: many; D: -; J: TRBJ1-2; V: TRBV28; DNA: TGTGCCAGCAGTTGGACAGTGTATGGCTACACCTTC; CDR3: CASSWTVYGYTF
size: few; D: TRBD2; J: TRBJ2-5; V: TRBV7-8; DNA: TGTGCCAGCAGCCAGGACTTCAGCGGGGGGGCTGCGAAGACCCAGTACTTC; CDR3: CASSQDFSGGAAKTQYF
size: many; D: -; J: TRBJ2-7; V: TRBV29-1; DNA: TGCAGCGTTGAAGGTCTAGAGAATTACGAGCAGTACTTC; CDR3: CSVEGLENYEQYF
size: -; D: TRBD2; J: TRBJ2-3; V: TRBV7-9; DNA: TGTGCCAGCGGCTTAGCGCTAGCGGGTCCCACAGATACGCAGTATTTT; CDR3: CASGLALAGPTDTQYF
size: -; D: TRBD2; J: TRBJ2-1; V: TRBV7-6; DNA: TGTGCCAGCAGTGATTCCGGGACTAAAAATGAGCAGTTCTTC; CDR3: CASSDSGTKNEQFF
size: few; D: -; J: TRBJ2-1; V: TRBV24-1; DNA: TGTGCCACCAGTGATCCGGGCTCCTTCCCCGATGAGCAGTTCTTC; CDR3: CATSDPGSFPDEQFF
size: many; D: TRBD1; J: TRBJ2-7; V: TRBV20-1; DNA: TGCAGTGCTCCGACCACAGGGGTATCCTACGAGCAGTACTTC; CDR3: CSAPTTGVSYEQYF